This T cell receptor beta chain is from a study of long-term antiretroviral therapy in people with HIV. Looked up from germline, CDR1 is SGDLS and CDR2 is YYNGEE. The CDR3 contains 15 residues. V lost 4 bases and J lost 4; bases outside the gene matches: 6. None of the participants with HIV were treated outside the United States. There were roughly 0.9-10 million cryopreserved PBMC in the samples before DNA extraction. Whole-study findings and limits: All time points showed a repertoire dominated by clones expanded before ART. Older ART regimens were possibly in use when the blood was collected between about 2003 and 2017.

On this clone: Its antigen is not known.

The assay, immunoSEQ v3.0, was run at survey level. TCRdb's copy holds only in-frame clones and misses some; the assay was immunoSEQ multiplex PCR. This table holds 15,000 to 20,000 clones, roughly 88% found once. This material consisted of unsorted PBMCs, taken more than 2.2 years before starting antiretroviral therapy. The TCR comes from a woman between 25 and 40 years old with HIV. The V call is TRBV9, the J call TRBJ2-7; 12 bases are shared with TRBD1. CDR3 loop: CASSLGQGARYEQYF. CDR3 DNA sequence: TGTGCCAGCAGCCTGGGACAGGGGGCTCGGTACGAGCAGTACTTC.